Each of the 22 T cell receptor beta chains below was sequenced from the same sample in a study of CD8+ T cells in alopecia areata. Extracted RNA was reverse transcribed into cDNA, the sequencing template. Profiled with immunoSEQ multiplex PCR; TCRdb holds only in-frame clones, not every one. The sample consists of 130,000 to 150,000 clones, about 51% of them appearing once. This specimen was CD4+ T cells sorted from blood, taken at week 0. The receptors were gathered from a human donor with alopecia areata.

The chain uses TRBV7-8 and TRBJ1-5; D is unresolved. V lost 1 base and J lost 6, with 7 bases in between. CDR1 and CDR2 (germline): SGHVS, FQNEAQ. This CDR3 has 13 amino acids. The CDR3 sequence: CASSLGPSQPQHF. The DNA of the CDR3 is TGTGCCAGCAGCTTAGGTCCGAGTCAGCCCCAGCATTTT.

This chain links TRBV7-9 with TRBJ2-2; D may match TRBD1 or TRBD2 (6 bases each). V was cut by 5 bases and J by 6 bases, with 19 bases left in between. The CDR3 runs to 16 residues. Germline V gene data show CDR1 as SEHNR and CDR2 as FQNEAQ (reference sequence). CDR3 nucleotide sequence: TGTGCCAGCAGCACAGCCGGGGGCGCAGGGCCCGGGGAGCTGTTTTTT. It encodes CASSTAGGAGPGELFF. Looking up the rest from reference TRBV7-9 and TRBJ2-2 gives the full variable domain: DTGVSQNPRHKITKRGQNVTFRCDPISEHNRLYWYRQTLGQGPEFLTYFQNEAQLEKSRLLSDRFSAERPKGSFSTLEIQRTEQGDSAMYLCASSTAGGAGPGELFFGEGSRLTVL.

The rearrangement joins TRBV13 to TRBJ2-7; D could derive from TRBD1 or TRBD2 (6 bases each). Trimming removed 2 bases from V and 0 bases from J, with 14 bases in between. This CDR3 is built from 16 residues. Per germline, CDR1 PRHDT and CDR2 FYEKMQ (reference sequence). The CDR3 region has the DNA TGTGCCAGCAGCTTATCAGGGGACTTTAGCTCCTACGAGCAGTACTTC. This sequence encodes CASSLSGDFSSYEQYF.

This chain joins TRBV6-1 and TRBJ1-2; D is uncertain. The germline V and J ends were trimmed by 8 bases and 6 bases, with 13 bases remaining between them. Per the germline V gene, CDR1 is MNHNS and CDR2 is SASEGT. The CDR3 has 12 residues. The CDR3 here is CASSGVRDGYTF. The CDR3, as DNA: TGTGCCAGCTCCGGGGTGAGGGATGGCTACACCTTC.

This clone was counted a few times. This chain joins TRBV7-9 and TRBJ2-3; D may be TRBD2 (6 bases). The CDR3 totals 16 residues. Germline V gene data show CDR1 as SEHNR and CDR2 as FQNEAQ (reference sequence). Trimming shortened V by 5 bases and J by 2 bases, and 17 bases separated the two germline ends. The CDR3, as DNA: TGTGCCAGCAGCCCGCGGGATTTCATCTCCACAGATACGCAGTATTTT. Amino acid sequence: CASSPRDFISTDTQYF.

The V call is TRBV29-1, the J call TRBJ1-3; weak D call: TRBD1 (5 bases). Germline assignment: CDR1 SQVTM and CDR2 ANQGSEA. The CDR3 totals 16 residues. V was cut by 0 bases and J by 0 bases, with 12 bases left in between. The CDR3 DNA is TGCAGCGTTGAAGATCCGGGCAGGGACTCTGGAAACACCATATATTTT. Translating gives CSVEDPGRDSGNTIYF.

The J gene is TRBJ2-1, the V gene TRBV27; 11 bases match TRBD2. The germline CDR1 and CDR2 sequences are MNHEY and SMNVEV (reference sequence). This CDR3 is 14 amino acids long. With V trimmed by 8 bases and J by 7 bases, 7 bases remained unmatched. The CDR3, as DNA: TGTGCCAGCCTGAATAGCGGGAGGGCGAATGAGCAGTTCTTC. Protein sequence: CASLNSGRANEQFF.

This clone has more than one count but fewer than ten. The gene calls are TRBV29-1 and TRBJ1-5; D perhaps matches TRBD1 (5 bases). CDR1 and CDR2 (germline): SQVTM, ANQGSEA. Trimming removed 5 bases at V and 4 bases at J, with 15 bases between. The CDR3 is made up of 14 amino acids. As DNA, the CDR3 is TGCAGCGTTTGGGGCACAGAGGGAAATCAGCCCCAGCATTTT. It specifies CSVWGTEGNQPQHF.

The sample holds a few counts of this clone. The chain combines TRBV30 with TRBJ2-2, with D hard to call. This CDR3 is built from 13 residues. V was trimmed by 3 bases and J by 1 base, leaving 6 bases between them. Germline V gene sequence: CDR1 GTSNPN, CDR2 SVGIG (reference sequence). CDR3 residues: CAWRPMNTGELFF. The CDR3 DNA follows: TGTGCCTGGAGACCTATGAACACCGGGGAGCTGTTTTTT.

The V gene is TRBV5-6, the J gene TRBJ2-1; D tentatively fits TRBD1 or TRBD2 (5 bases each). The germline V and J ends were trimmed by 4 bases and 8 bases, with 19 bases remaining between them. Germline CDR1 reads SGHDT; CDR2 reads YYEEEE. The CDR3 has 15 amino acids. The CDR3, as DNA: TGTGCCAGCAGCACCCGGGACCCCAGAGTCGATGAGCAGTTCTTC. It specifies CASSTRDPRVDEQFF. Looking up the rest from reference TRBV5-6 and TRBJ2-1 gives the full variable domain: DAGVTQSPTHLIKTRGQQVTLRCSPKSGHDTVSWYQQALGQGPQFIFQYYEEEERQRGNFPDRFSGHQFPNYSSELNVNALLLGDSALYLCASSTRDPRVDEQFFGPGTRLTVL.

V gene TRBV5-4 combines with J gene TRBJ2-2; D is uncertain. This CDR3 has 13 amino acids. V was pared by 5 bases and J by 8 bases, with 13 bases between. The germline CDR1 and CDR2 sequences are SGHNT and YYREEE (reference sequence). The DNA of the CDR3 is TGTGCCAGCAGACTCCGACCGGAGGGGGAGCTGTTTTTT. Protein sequence: CASRLRPEGELFF.

The J gene is TRBJ2-3, the V gene TRBV29-1; 10 positions match TRBD2. Germline values: CDR1 SQVTM, CDR2 ANQGSEA. V lost 1 base and J lost 4; bases outside the gene matches: 5. CDR3 length: 15 amino acids. The CDR3 DNA sequence: TGCAGCGTTGAAGGGGGTAGCGGGAGGTCAGATACGCAGTATTTT. Amino acids: CSVEGGSGRSDTQYF.

There are a few counts of this clone. The chain joins TRBV14 to TRBJ2-7; D call uncertain. Trimming removed 2 bases from V and 5 bases from J, with 7 bases in between. The CDR3 consists of 12 residues. The germline V gene has CDR1 SGHDN and CDR2 FVKESK. The chain's CDR3 is CASSQRNNEQYF. The CDR3 nucleotides read TGTGCCAGCAGCCAAAGAAACAACGAGCAGTACTTC.

The chain links TRBV30 to TRBJ2-1; 8 nucleotides match TRBD2. V lost 3 bases to trimming and J lost 8 bases; unmatched junction nucleotides: 18. The CDR3 length is 17 residues. Germline CDR1 GTSNPN, CDR2 SVGIG (reference sequence). Here the CDR3 DNA reads TGTGCCTGGAGGAGGTCTCAGCGGGAGACGTCGTGGGATGAGCAGTTCTTC. Protein: CAWRRSQRETSWDEQFF.

V gene TRBV27 combines with J gene TRBJ2-5; D ambiguous. From germline, CDR1 is MNHEY and CDR2 SMNVEV (reference sequence). The CDR3 is 14 residues long. The V end lost 3 bases, the J end lost 5 bases, and 13 bases lay between the germline ends. CDR3 sequence (DNA): TGTGCCAGCAGTTTGGCTGGACGTGCGGAGACCCAGTACTTC. Translated, it gives CASSLAGRAETQYF.

This clone was seen a few times. The rearrangement links TRBV2 to TRBJ2-5, with D unresolved. This CDR3 has 12 amino acids. CDR1 is SNHLY, CDR2 FYNNEI, per germline. The V and J ends lost 9 bases and 5 bases respectively, with 13 bases between them. The CDR3 DNA reads TGTGCCAGTTCTAGTTATCCTGAGACCCAGTACTTC. Translation gives CASSSYPETQYF.

The rearrangement joins TRBV9 to TRBJ2-4; 12 nucleotides match TRBD1. The J segment lost 9 bases and the V segment lost 0 bases, leaving 4 bases of the junction unmatched. The CDR3 spans 15 residues. The germline CDR1 and CDR2 sequences are SGDLS and YYNGEE. The CDR3: CASSVGDRGLGIQYF. The CDR3 DNA reads TGTGCCAGCAGCGTAGGGGACAGGGGGCTCGGCATTCAGTACTTC.

The rearrangement joins TRBV6-5 to TRBJ1-3; D is undetermined. The CDR3 runs to 14 residues. Trimming stripped 8 bases from V and 0 bases from J, with 11 bases between. Germline V gene lookup returns CDR1 MNHEY and CDR2 SVGAGI. CDR3 in amino acids: CASCRMSSGNTIYF. CDR3 nucleotide sequence: TGTGCCAGCTGCCGGATGTCCTCTGGAAACACCATATATTTT.

The gene calls are TRBV27 and TRBJ1-4, with D perhaps matching TRBD1 (5 bases). CDR3 length: 17 residues. Per the germline V gene, CDR1 is MNHEY and CDR2 is SMNVEV (reference sequence). Trimming left V 3 bases short and J 7 bases short, with 21 bases between. CDR3 sequence (DNA): TGTGCCAGCAGTTTTTTGGGATTACGGGACGGGGGTGAAAAACTGTTTTTT. Amino acid sequence: CASSFLGLRDGGEKLFF.

V usage is TRBV11-2 and J usage is TRBJ1-3; no definite D call. V lost 4 bases, J lost 0 bases, and 16 bases lay in between. The CDR3 has 17 residues. Germline V gene lookup returns CDR1 SGHAT and CDR2 FQNNGV. CDR3 in DNA: TGTGCCAGCAGCTACACCCTTGCCACCCACTCTGGAAACACCATATATTTT. This gives the protein CASSYTLATHSGNTIYF.

This chain uses TRBV5-1 with TRBJ1-5; the D is unclear. V dropped 7 bases and J dropped 0 bases, with 14 bases sitting between them. The CDR3 is made up of 15 amino acids. Germline CDR1 and CDR2: SGHRS and YFSETQ. In DNA, the CDR3 is TGCGCCAGCTCCTCTGACGGATATAGCAATCAGCCCCAGCATTTT. It yields the protein CASSSDGYSNQPQHF.

This clone showed up just a few times. The chain employs TRBV29-1 and TRBJ2-7, with D uncertain. The CDR3 consists of 12 residues. V shed 6 bases and J shed 3 bases, with 12 bases lying between them. Per germline, CDR1 SQVTM and CDR2 ANQGSEA. CDR3 amino acids: CSVLYDHYEQYF. The CDR3 bases are TGCAGCGTCCTATACGACCACTACGAGCAGTACTTC.